These T cell receptor beta chains were read from a single sample in a study of beta chain features in type 1 diabetes. Libraries were prepared by immunoSEQ multiplex PCR; TCRdb keeps only in-frame clonotypes and omits some of them. The table records roughly 300,000 clones, 7.5% to 9% of them present only once. Specimen: central memory CD4+ T cells from blood. These receptor sequences come from a woman younger than 30 in good health. The CDR3 runs from the conserved cysteine through the conserved F or W. Each record gives: J gene, V gene, clone size, CDR3 length, D gene, CDR3 DNA, CDR3 protein. A D gene is named only where the DNA matches it firmly. A row's size may be missing; if present it is once, few, many or a size class.

TRBJ1-1,TRBV19,few,14,TRBD1,TGTGCCAGTAGTATAGGGGGACAGAGGGCTGAAGCTTTCTTT,CASSIGGQRAEAFF
TRBJ2-7,TRBV5-6,-,10,-,TGTGCCAGCGGCTCAGACGAGCAGTACTTC,CASGSDEQYF
TRBJ2-1,TRBV7-2,-,16,-,TGTGCCAGCAGCTTAGTATTGGGGGAGGTACGGCCCGAGCAGTTCTTC,CASSLVLGEVRPEQFF
TRBJ1-4,TRBV7-2,few,16,-,TGTGCCAGCAGCTTTAACGCAGCCACTTCTAATGAAAAACTGTTTTTT,CASSFNAATSNEKLFF
TRBJ1-4,TRBV5-1,few,16,-,TGCGCCAGCAGCCTTTATCAGACCGGGGAGAATGAAAAACTGTTTTTT,CASSLYQTGENEKLFF
TRBJ2-1,TRBV6-6,-,16,-,TGTGCCAGCTCCCTCGGTGGGGCACCTCCAAACAATGAGCAGTTCTTC,CASSLGGAPPNNEQFF
TRBJ2-7,TRBV6-6,few,11,TRBD1,TGTGCCACTGGGACAGGGTCCGAGCAGTACTTC,CATGTGSEQYF
TRBJ2-5,TRBV9,-,16,-,TGTGCCAGCAGCGTAGGTCGCGGGACCCGGGCAGAGACCCAGTACTTC,CASSVGRGTRAETQYF
TRBJ1-4,TRBV5-4,-,14,-,TGTGCCAGCAGCTTTGGGGGAACTAATGAAAAACTGTTTTTT,CASSFGGTNEKLFF
TRBJ2-1,TRBV11-2,-,15,TRBD1,TGTGCCAGCGGACCGGGACAGGGGGCGCCCAATGAGCAGTTCTTC,CASGPGQGAPNEQFF
TRBJ2-1,TRBV27,-,16,-,TGTGCCAGCAGTTCCCCCGGGACAAGTCGTAGGTCTGAGCAGTTCTTC,CASSSPGTSRRSEQFF
TRBJ1-2,TRBV25-1,-,12,-,TGTGCCAGCAGTGGGACAACGGATGGCTACACCTTC,CASSGTTDGYTF
TRBJ2-5,TRBV18,few,17,-,TGTGCCAGCTCACGCCTCGGGACGTTAACTCATCAAGAGACCCAGTACTTC,CASSRLGTLTHQETQYF
TRBJ1-2,TRBV6-6,few,13,-,TGTGCCAGCAGTGACGACAGAGCTTATGGCTACACCTTC,CASSDDRAYGYTF
TRBJ1-1,TRBV29-1,-,11,TRBD1,TGCAGCGCGGGACAGGGGAATGAAGCTTTCTTT,CSAGQGNEAFF
TRBJ2-3,TRBV5-1,few,16,-,TGCGCCAGCACCCTTCGTGGCAGGAGCTCCACAGATACGCAGTATTTT,CASTLRGRSSTDTQYF
TRBJ2-3,TRBV5-1,few,17,TRBD2,TGCGCCAGCAGTCGGTTAGCGGGAAACCGGGCCACAGATACGCAGTATTTT,CASSRLAGNRATDTQYF
TRBJ1-2,TRBV5-6,-,14,-,TGTGCCAGCAGCCCAGGAGATTTTCCCTATGGCTACACCTTC,CASSPGDFPYGYTF
TRBJ1-2,TRBV20-1,few,10,-,TGCAGTGCTAGAAGTTATGGCTACACCTTC,CSARSYGYTF
TRBJ2-5,TRBV7-7,few,15,TRBD1,TGTGCTAGCAGTCAGGGGGGGACAGGGGAGGAGACCCAGTACTTC,CASSQGGTGEETQYF